This is a list of T cell receptor beta chains from one sample in a study of graft-versus-host responses after intestinal transplantation. Repertoires were generated with immunoSEQ multiplex PCR, while TCRdb's copy carries only in-frame clones and drops some. The data show just under 100,000 clones, around 90% seen once. Source: PBMCs, taken about 450 days after intestinal transplant. Receptors originate from a human patient who received an intestinal transplant, so some T cells may come from the graft donor. Both conserved end residues are part of each CDR3. A D gene is named only where the DNA matches it firmly. Not every row has a clone size; where given, it reads once, few, many or a size class.

abundance	d_gene	v_gene	j_gene	CDR3aa	CDR3nt
-	-	TRBV2	TRBJ1-1	CASSGAGNTEAFF	TGTGCCAGCAGTGGGGCAGGTAACACTGAAGCTTTCTTT
-	-	TRBV25-1	TRBJ1-5	CASSGPGGNQPQHF	TGTGCCAGCAGCGGGCCGGGGGGCAATCAGCCCCAGCATTTT
-	-	TRBV29-1	TRBJ2-7	CSALPAEGPYEQYF	TGCAGCGCCCTCCCCGCGGAGGGGCCCTACGAGCAGTACTTC
-	-	TRBV12-5	TRBJ1-3	CASGLASSSGNTIYF	TGTGCTAGTGGTTTGGCATCTAGCTCTGGAAACACCATATATTTT
-	-	TRBV4-1	TRBJ1-2	CASSQEAVSYGYTF	TGCGCCAGCAGCCAAGAGGCGGTTAGCTATGGCTACACCTTC
-	TRBD2	TRBV19	TRBJ2-3	CASSIVPTTSGGGADTQYF	TGTGCCAGTAGTATAGTCCCTACTACTAGCGGGGGAGGTGCAGATACGCAGTATTTT
-	-	TRBV6-6	TRBJ1-1	CASRYRDTHQAFF	TGTGCCAGCAGGTACAGGGACACCCACCAAGCTTTCTTT
-	TRBD2	TRBV14	TRBJ2-1	CASSSPGGPGEQFF	TGTGCCAGCAGCTCCCCGGGGGGGCCGGGTGAGCAGTTCTTC
-	TRBD1	TRBV18	TRBJ1-6	CASSPGQGNSPLHF	TGTGCCAGCTCACCGGGACAGGGCAATTCACCCCTCCACTTT
-	-	TRBV2	TRBJ1-1	CASTPSNTEAFF	TGTGCCAGCACTCCCTCGAACACTGAAGCTTTCTTT
-	-	TRBV10-3	TRBJ2-7	CAISDVETDSYERYF	TGTGCCATCAGTGACGTCGAGACAGACTCCTACGAGCGGTACTTC
once	TRBD1	TRBV18	TRBJ1-2	CASSPGQSPNYGYTF	TGTGCCAGCTCACCGGGACAGAGCCCTAACTATGGCTACACCTTC
-	TRBD1	TRBV9	TRBJ2-2	CASSVGDRVAGELFF	TGTGCCAGCAGCGTTGGGGACAGGGTTGCCGGGGAGCTGTTTTTT
-	TRBD1	TRBV7-8	TRBJ2-2	CASRAGTVNTGELFF	TGTGCCAGCAGAGCCGGGACAGTGAACACCGGGGAGCTGTTTTTT
-	TRBD2	TRBV4-1	TRBJ2-1	CASSQELWLAGKSSYNEQFF	TGCGCCAGCAGCCAAGAGTTGTGGCTAGCGGGGAAGAGCTCCTACAATGAGCAGTTCTTC
-	-	TRBV28	TRBJ1-5	CASSLSGFSNQPQHF	TGTGCCAGCAGTTTATCAGGGTTTAGCAATCAGCCCCAGCATTTT
-	-	TRBV11-3	TRBJ1-1	CASSLGGLGGPEAFF	TGTGCCAGCAGCTTAGGTGGTCTTGGCGGCCCTGAAGCTTTCTTT
-	TRBD1	TRBV6-5	TRBJ1-1	CASLWVTGSTEAFF	TGTGCCAGCCTCTGGGTGACAGGGAGCACTGAAGCTTTCTTT
-	TRBD2	TRBV19	TRBJ2-3	CASSIPGGGRWDTQYF	TGTGCCAGTAGTATACCGGGGGGGGGCCGGTGGGATACGCAGTATTTT
once	-	TRBV18	TRBJ1-1	CASSPRRIEAFF	TGTGCCAGCTCACCACGCAGGATTGAAGCTTTCTTT
-	-	TRBV7-9	TRBJ2-7	CASSSRTESTYEQYF	TGTGCCAGCAGCTCCCGGACAGAGTCCACCTACGAGCAGTACTTC
-	-	TRBV6-6	TRBJ2-3	CASSYVGAQDTQYF	TGTGCCAGCAGTTATGTGGGGGCCCAAGATACGCAGTATTTT
-	-	TRBV6-1	TRBJ1-1	CASTQGDFNTEAFF	TGTGCCAGCACACAAGGAGACTTTAACACTGAAGCTTTCTTT
-	-	TRBV4-1	TRBJ1-2	CASSQEGAWGYTF	TGCGCCAGCAGCCAAGAGGGGGCATGGGGCTACACCTTC
-	TRBD1	TRBV5-6	TRBJ2-7	CASSSRDRVAEQYF	TGTGCCAGCAGCTCCAGGGACAGGGTGGCCGAGCAGTACTTC
-	-	TRBV29-1	TRBJ1-1	CSVQNTEAFF	TGCAGCGTTCAAAACACTGAAGCTTTCTTT
-	-	TRBV7-8	TRBJ1-1	CASSLEGVNTEAFF	TGTGCCAGCAGCTTGGAGGGGGTGAACACTGAAGCTTTCTTT
-	-	TRBV25-1	TRBJ1-4	CASSEYGGGNEKLFF	TGTGCCAGCAGTGAATATGGGGGGGGCAATGAAAAACTGTTTTTT
-	-	TRBV5-1	TRBJ2-7	CASSLETGRQTKKYF	TGCGCCAGCAGCTTGGAGACGGGGCGGCAAACCAAAAAGTACTTC
once	TRBD1	TRBV27	TRBJ2-7	CASSHPSGQGPSEQYF	TGTGCCAGCTCTCATCCCTCGGGACAGGGGCCTTCGGAGCAGTACTTC
-	-	TRBV19	TRBJ1-5	CASSLRTASNQPQHF	TGTGCCAGTAGTCTAAGGACAGCTAGCAATCAGCCCCAGCATTTT
-	TRBD2	TRBV7-6	TRBJ2-1	CASSIAGGTYNEQFF	TGTGCCAGCAGCATAGCGGGGGGGACCTACAATGAGCAGTTCTTC
-	-	TRBV18	TRBJ1-1	CASSGQENTEAFF	TGTGCCAGCTCAGGTCAGGAAAACACTGAAGCTTTCTTT
-	-	TRBV4-1	TRBJ2-7	CASSQEPPDEQYF	TGCGCCAGCAGCCAAGAACCTCCGGACGAGCAGTACTTC
-	-	TRBV7-7	TRBJ2-2	CASSLGGETGTANTGELFF	TGTGCTAGCAGCTTAGGGGGGGAAACCGGGACAGCGAACACCGGGGAGCTGTTTTTT
-	-	TRBV13	TRBJ2-7	CASSLLAGSYEQYF	TGTGCCAGCAGCTTACTCGCAGGATCCTACGAGCAGTACTTC
once	TRBD1	TRBV11-2	TRBJ2-7	CASSLAGQIYEQYF	TGTGCCAGCAGCTTAGCGGGACAGATCTACGAGCAGTACTTC
-	-	TRBV4-2	TRBJ2-7	CASSQGPTGETISYEQYF	TGTGCCAGCAGCCAAGGCCCCACCGGGGAGACAATCTCCTACGAGCAGTACTTC
-	-	TRBV29-1	TRBJ1-1	CSVGVETEAFF	TGCAGCGTTGGAGTGGAGACTGAAGCTTTCTTT
-	-	TRBV10-3	TRBJ1-2	CAIRETGQGNYGYTF	TGTGCCATCAGGGAGACGGGCCAAGGGAACTATGGCTACACCTTC
-	-	TRBV28	TRBJ1-1	CASSFYGGSTEAFF	TGTGCCAGCAGTTTTTATGGGGGGTCCACTGAAGCTTTCTTT
-	-	TRBV5-8	TRBJ2-3	CASSRNRVVPDTQYF	TGTGCCAGCAGCCGGAACAGGGTTGTCCCAGATACGCAGTATTTT
once	-	TRBV5-1	TRBJ2-7	CASSEGGGGLYEQYF	TGCGCCAGCTCGGAGGGAGGTGGGGGTTTGTACGAGCAGTACTTC
-	TRBD1	TRBV5-4	TRBJ1-1	CAAEGGEGTEAFF	TGTGCCGCCGAAGGGGGCGAGGGCACTGAAGCTTTCTTT
-	-	TRBV7-8	TRBJ2-7	CASSPIPTAFGYEQYF	TGTGCCAGCAGCCCTATTCCCACAGCCTTCGGCTACGAGCAGTACTTC
-	TRBD1	TRBV4-1	TRBJ1-1	CASSQGRTPGTGGSEAFF	TGCGCCAGCAGCCAAGGAAGGACCCCCGGGACAGGAGGCAGTGAAGCTTTCTTT